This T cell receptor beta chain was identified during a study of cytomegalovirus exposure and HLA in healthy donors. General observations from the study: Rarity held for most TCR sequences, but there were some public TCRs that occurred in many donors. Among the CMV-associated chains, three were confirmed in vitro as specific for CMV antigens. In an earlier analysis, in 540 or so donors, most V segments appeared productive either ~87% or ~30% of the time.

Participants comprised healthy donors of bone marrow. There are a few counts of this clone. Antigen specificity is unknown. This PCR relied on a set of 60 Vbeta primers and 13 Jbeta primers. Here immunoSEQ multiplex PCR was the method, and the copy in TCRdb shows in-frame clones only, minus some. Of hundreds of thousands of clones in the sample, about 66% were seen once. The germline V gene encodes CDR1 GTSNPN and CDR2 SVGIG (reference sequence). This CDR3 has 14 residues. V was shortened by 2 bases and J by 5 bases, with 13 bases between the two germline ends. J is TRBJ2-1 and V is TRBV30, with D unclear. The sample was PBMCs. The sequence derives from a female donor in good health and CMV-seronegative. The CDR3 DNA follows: TGTGCCTGGAGTACGGGTCTACTAAACAATGAGCAGTTCTTC. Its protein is CAWSTGLLNNEQFF.